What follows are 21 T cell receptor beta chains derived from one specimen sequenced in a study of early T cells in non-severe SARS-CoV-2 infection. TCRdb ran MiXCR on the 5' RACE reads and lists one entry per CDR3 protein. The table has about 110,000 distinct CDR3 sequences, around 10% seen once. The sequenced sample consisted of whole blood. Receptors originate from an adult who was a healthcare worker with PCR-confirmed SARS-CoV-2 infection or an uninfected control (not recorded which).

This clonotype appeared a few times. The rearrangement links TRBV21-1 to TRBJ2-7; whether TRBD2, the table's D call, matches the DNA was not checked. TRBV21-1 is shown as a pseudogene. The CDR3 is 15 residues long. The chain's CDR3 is CASSLRSGESYEQYF. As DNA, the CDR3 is TGTGCCAGCAGCCTTCGCTCGGGAGAGTCCTACGAGCAGTACTTC.

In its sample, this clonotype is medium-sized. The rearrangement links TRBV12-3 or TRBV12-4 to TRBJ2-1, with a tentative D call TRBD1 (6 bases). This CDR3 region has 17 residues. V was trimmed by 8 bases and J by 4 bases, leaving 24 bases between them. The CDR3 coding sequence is TGTGCCAGCGCATATTCGGACAGTATTCCCCTATACAATGAGCAGTTCTTC. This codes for CASAYSDSIPLYNEQFF.

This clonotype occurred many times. The CDR3 DNA reads TGTGCCAGCAGCTCGGTCCCGGGACTAGCGGGAGGGCCGCGTGAGCAGTTCTTC. Translation: CASSSVPGLAGGPREQFF. The chain combines TRBV5-4 with TRBJ2-1, with 16 bases identical to TRBD2. The junction had 12 bases not matched to a gene; V was cut back by 3 bases and J by 9 bases. The CDR3 spans 18 residues. The germline gives CDR1 SGHNT, CDR2 YYREEE (reference sequence).

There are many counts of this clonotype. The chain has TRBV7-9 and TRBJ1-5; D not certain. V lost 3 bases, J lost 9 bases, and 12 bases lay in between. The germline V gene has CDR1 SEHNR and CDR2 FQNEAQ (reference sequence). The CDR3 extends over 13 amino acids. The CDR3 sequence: CASSFDIITPQHF. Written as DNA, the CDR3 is TGTGCCAGCAGCTTCGACATTATAACGCCCCAGCATTTT. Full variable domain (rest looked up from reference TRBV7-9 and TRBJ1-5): DTGVSQNPRHKITKRGQNVTFRCDPISEHNRLYWYRQTLGQGPEFLTYFQNEAQLEKSRLLSDRFSAERPKGSFSTLEIQRTEQGDSAMYLCASSFDIITPQHFGDGTRLSIL.

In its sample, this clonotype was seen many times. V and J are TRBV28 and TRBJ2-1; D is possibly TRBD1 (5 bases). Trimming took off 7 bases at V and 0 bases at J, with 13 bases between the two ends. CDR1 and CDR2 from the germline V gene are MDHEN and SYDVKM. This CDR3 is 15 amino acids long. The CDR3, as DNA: TGTGCCAGCACTAGACAGCACCTCTCCTACAATGAGCAGTTCTTC. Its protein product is CASTRQHLSYNEQFF.

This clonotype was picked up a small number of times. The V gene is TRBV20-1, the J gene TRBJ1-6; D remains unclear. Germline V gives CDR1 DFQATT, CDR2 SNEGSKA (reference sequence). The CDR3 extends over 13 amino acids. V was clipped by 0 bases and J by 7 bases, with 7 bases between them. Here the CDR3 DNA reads TGCAGTGCTAGAGAGGGTGCAAATTCACCCCTCCACTTT. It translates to CSAREGANSPLHF.

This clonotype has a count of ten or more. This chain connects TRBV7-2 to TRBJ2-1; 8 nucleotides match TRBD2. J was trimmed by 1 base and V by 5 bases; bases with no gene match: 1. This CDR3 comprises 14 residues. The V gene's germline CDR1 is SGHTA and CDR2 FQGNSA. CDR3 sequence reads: CASSRGGSYNEQFF. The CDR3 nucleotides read TGTGCCAGCAGCCGGGGGGGTTCCTACAATGAGCAGTTCTTC.

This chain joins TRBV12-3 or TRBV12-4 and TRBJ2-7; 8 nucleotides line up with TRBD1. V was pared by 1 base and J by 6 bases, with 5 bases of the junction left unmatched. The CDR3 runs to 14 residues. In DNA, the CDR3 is TGTGCCAGCAGTTTAGGGACAGGGAGTGGCGAGCAGTACTTC. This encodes CASSLGTGSGEQYF.

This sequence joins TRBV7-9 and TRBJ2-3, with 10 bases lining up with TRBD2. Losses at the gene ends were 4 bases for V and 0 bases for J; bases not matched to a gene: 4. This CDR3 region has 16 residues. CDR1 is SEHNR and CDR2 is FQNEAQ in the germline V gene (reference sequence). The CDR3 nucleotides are TGTGCCAGCAGCTCCCTAGCGGGAGCGAGCACAGATACGCAGTATTTT. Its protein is CASSSLAGASTDTQYF.

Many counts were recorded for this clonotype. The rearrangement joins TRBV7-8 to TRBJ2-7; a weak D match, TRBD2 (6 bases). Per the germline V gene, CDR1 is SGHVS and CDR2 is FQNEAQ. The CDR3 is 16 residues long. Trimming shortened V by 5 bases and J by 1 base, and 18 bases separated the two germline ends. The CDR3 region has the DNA TGTGCCAGCAGCCCACAGACTAGTTTGGTTTCCTACGAGCAGTACTTC. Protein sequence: CASSPQTSLVSYEQYF.

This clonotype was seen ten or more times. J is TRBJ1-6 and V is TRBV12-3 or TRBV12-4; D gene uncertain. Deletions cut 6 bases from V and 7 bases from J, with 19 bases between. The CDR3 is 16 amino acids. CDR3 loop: CASSPASGAGNSPLHF. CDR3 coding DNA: TGTGCCAGCAGCCCCGCCTCGGGAGCCGGCAATTCACCCCTCCACTTT.

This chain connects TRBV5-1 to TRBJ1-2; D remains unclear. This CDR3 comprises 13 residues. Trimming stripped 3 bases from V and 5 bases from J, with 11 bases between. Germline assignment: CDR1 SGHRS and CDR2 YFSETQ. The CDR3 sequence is CASSSNQIYGYTF. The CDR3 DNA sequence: TGCGCCAGCAGCTCTAACCAGATATATGGCTACACCTTC.

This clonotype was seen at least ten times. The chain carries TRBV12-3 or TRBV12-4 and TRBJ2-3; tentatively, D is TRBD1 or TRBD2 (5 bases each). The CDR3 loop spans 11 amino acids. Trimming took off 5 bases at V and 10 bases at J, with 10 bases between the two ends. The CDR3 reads CASSGGRAQYF. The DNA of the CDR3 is TGTGCCAGCAGTGGGGGAAGAGCGCAGTATTTT.

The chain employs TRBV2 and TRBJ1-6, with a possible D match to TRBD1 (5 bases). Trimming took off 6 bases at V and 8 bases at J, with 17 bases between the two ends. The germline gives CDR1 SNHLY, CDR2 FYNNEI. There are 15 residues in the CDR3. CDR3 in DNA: TGTGCCAGCAGCCCCTTGGGGGGGATGGATTCACCCCTCCACTTT. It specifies CASSPLGGMDSPLHF.

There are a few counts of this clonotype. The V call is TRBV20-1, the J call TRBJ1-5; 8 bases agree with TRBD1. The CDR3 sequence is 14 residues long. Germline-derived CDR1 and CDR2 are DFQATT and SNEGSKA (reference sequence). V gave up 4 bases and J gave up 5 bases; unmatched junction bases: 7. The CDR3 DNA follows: TGCAGTGCTACCCCAGGACAGGGCCATCAGCCCCAGCATTTT. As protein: CSATPGQGHQPQHF.

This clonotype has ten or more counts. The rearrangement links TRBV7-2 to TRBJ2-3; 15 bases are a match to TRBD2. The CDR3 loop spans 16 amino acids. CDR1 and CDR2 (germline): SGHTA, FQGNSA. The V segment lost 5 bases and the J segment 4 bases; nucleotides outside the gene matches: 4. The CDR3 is CASSVGLAGGADTQYF. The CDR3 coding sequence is TGTGCCAGCAGCGTGGGACTAGCGGGAGGAGCAGATACGCAGTATTTT.

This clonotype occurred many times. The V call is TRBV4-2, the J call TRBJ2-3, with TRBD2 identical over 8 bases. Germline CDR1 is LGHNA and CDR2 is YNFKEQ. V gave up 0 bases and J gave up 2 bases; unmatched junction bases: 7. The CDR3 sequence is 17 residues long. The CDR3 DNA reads TGTGCCAGCAGCCAAGATTCGATAGCGGGGATCACAGATACGCAGTATTTT. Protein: CASSQDSIAGITDTQYF.

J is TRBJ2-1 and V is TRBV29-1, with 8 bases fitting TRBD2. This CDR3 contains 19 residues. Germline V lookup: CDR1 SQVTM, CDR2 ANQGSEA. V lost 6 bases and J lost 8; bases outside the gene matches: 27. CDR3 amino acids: CSVAQGPSGPSGSVDEQFF. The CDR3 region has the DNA TGCAGCGTCGCCCAGGGTCCTAGCGGGCCGAGTGGGAGTGTAGATGAGCAGTTCTTC.

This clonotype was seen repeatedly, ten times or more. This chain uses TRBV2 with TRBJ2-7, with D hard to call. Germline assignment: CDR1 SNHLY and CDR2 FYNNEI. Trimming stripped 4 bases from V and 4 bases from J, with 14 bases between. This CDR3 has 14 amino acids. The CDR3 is CASSAEPRYYEQYF. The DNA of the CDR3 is TGTGCCAGCAGTGCGGAACCCCGGTATTACGAGCAGTACTTC.

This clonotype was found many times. CDR3 amino acids: CASSQSTYEQYF. CDR3 nucleotides: TGTGCCAGCAGCCAATCAACCTACGAGCAGTACTTC. The chain couples TRBV3-1 to TRBJ2-7; D unclear. Germline values: CDR1 LGHDT, CDR2 YNNKEL (reference sequence). The CDR3 is 12 amino acids. V was cut by 2 bases and J by 2 bases, with 4 bases left in between.

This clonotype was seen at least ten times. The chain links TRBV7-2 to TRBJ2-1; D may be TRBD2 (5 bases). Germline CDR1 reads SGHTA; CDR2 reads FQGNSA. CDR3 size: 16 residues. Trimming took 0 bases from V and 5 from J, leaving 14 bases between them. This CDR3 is CASSLAPLALNNEQFF. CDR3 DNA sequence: TGTGCCAGCAGCTTAGCCCCGCTAGCCCTCAACAATGAGCAGTTCTTC. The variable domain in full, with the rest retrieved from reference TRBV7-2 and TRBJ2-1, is GAGVSQSPSNKVTEKGKDVELRCDPISGHTALYWYRQSLGQGLEFLIYFQGNSAPDKSGLPSDRFSAERTGGSVSTLTIQRTQQEDSAVYLCASSLAPLALNNEQFFGPGTRLTVL.